Following are 22 T cell receptor beta chains from one sample sequenced in a study of response to subunit inactivated influenza vaccine. TCRdb ran MiXCR on the RT-PCR reads and lists one entry per CDR3 protein. The profile covers under 550,000 distinct CDR3 sequences, with around 8% appearing a single time and 10% to 15% taken by the ten largest. The sequences come from PBMCs from blood, collected less than 25 months after vaccination. The receptors come from a man between 45 and 75 years old who received an inactivated influenza vaccine.

This clonotype has just one count. The chain uses TRBV7-8 and TRBJ2-2, with 9 bases identical to TRBD1. The CDR3 totals 15 residues. With V trimmed by 7 bases and J by 6 bases, 9 bases remained unmatched. Germline lookup yields CDR1 SGHVS and CDR2 FQNEAQ. The DNA for the CDR3 is TGTGCCAGCAACGAATCCGGGACAGGGTCCGGGGAGCTGTTTTTT. Protein sequence: CASNESGTGSGELFF.

The table lists this clonotype with a few counts. V usage is TRBV20-1 and J usage is TRBJ2-7; 7 bases agree with TRBD2. There are 15 residues in the CDR3. Per the germline V gene, CDR1 is DFQATT and CDR2 is SNEGSKA (reference sequence). Trimming cost V 0 bases and J 3 bases; bases outside gene matches: 8. The CDR3 DNA reads TGCAGTGCTAGAGATTCGACGGGGGGTTACTACGAGCAGTACTTC. Its protein is CSARDSTGGYYEQYF.

This clonotype has just a few counts. This chain links TRBV5-1 with TRBJ1-3, with TRBD1 matching 8 bases. The CDR3 extends over 16 amino acids. V lost 1 base, J lost 0 bases, and 3 bases stayed unmatched. CDR1 is SGHRS and CDR2 is YFSETQ in the germline V gene. The CDR3 DNA reads TGCGCCAGCAGCTTGACAGGGGGAGACTCTGGAAACACCATATATTTT. Protein product: CASSLTGGDSGNTIYF.

The V and J genes are TRBV4-2 and TRBJ1-2, with 9 bases matching TRBD1. The length of the CDR3 is 16 residues. V shed 0 bases, J shed 8 bases, and the junction held 10 bases outside the gene matches. CDR1 is LGHNA and CDR2 is YNFKEQ in the germline V gene. CDR3 nucleotide sequence: TGTGCCAGCAGCCAAGAAGTAGGGGGACAGGGAGCCGGCTACACCTTC. It translates to CASSQEVGGQGAGYTF.

This clonotype was detected only a few times. The gene calls are TRBV7-9 and TRBJ2-4; unclear D gene. The length of the CDR3 is 14 residues. Germline V gene data show CDR1 as SEHNR and CDR2 as FQNEAQ (reference sequence). Trimming cost V 4 bases and J 0 bases, with 7 bases left between them. CDR3 amino acids: CASSSSIAKNIQYF. CDR3 DNA: TGTGCCAGCAGCTCATCTATAGCCAAAAACATTCAGTACTTC.

The chain employs TRBV10-3 and TRBJ2-1, with 9 bases fitting TRBD2. CDR3 length equals 19 residues. V was pared by 0 bases and J by 6 bases, with 15 bases of the junction left unmatched. The germline gives CDR1 ENHRY, CDR2 SYGVKD. For the CDR3, the DNA is TGTGCCATCAGTGAGTCTAACCAGCGGGAGGCCTTAGGGGGCAATGAGCAGTTCTTC. As protein: CAISESNQREALGGNEQFF.

This clonotype has a count of ten or more. Sequence at one end of the junction differs from germline and may be a read error. The chain carries TRBV29-1 and TRBJ2-5; 7 nucleotides agree with TRBD1. This CDR3 spans 12 amino acids. Per germline, CDR1 SQVTM and CDR2 ANQGSEA. Here the CDR3 reads CSAATGKLTGDF. CDR3 DNA sequence: TGCAGCGCTGCGACAGGGAAGCTAACTGGGGACTTC.

This clonotype was recorded a few times. The V and J genes are TRBV6-2 or TRBV6-3 and TRBJ2-7; TRBD1 aligns across 8 bases. V lost 2 bases and J lost 2; bases outside the gene matches: 8. Germline lookup yields CDR1 MNHEY and CDR2 SVGEGT. The CDR3 sequence is 16 residues long. The CDR3 protein is CASSYVMGQDPYEQYF. The CDR3 DNA is TGTGCCAGCAGTTACGTAATGGGACAGGACCCCTACGAGCAGTACTTC.

This clonotype was counted ten times or more. The chain has TRBV20-1 and TRBJ2-4; D possibly corresponds to TRBD2 (5 bases). The CDR3 consists of 15 residues. V gave up 3 bases and J gave up 3 bases, with 15 bases separating them. From germline, CDR1 is DFQATT and CDR2 SNEGSKA (reference sequence). CDR3 in amino acids: CSASEGHQNKNIQYF. The CDR3 nucleotides are TGCAGTGCTAGTGAGGGCCACCAGAACAAAAACATTCAGTACTTC.

This clonotype was detected a few times. This rearrangement joins TRBV11-2 to TRBJ1-4, with unresolved D. Between the trimmed V and J ends, which lost 0 bases and 8 bases, there was a span of 13 bases. Germline-derived CDR1 and CDR2 are SGHAT and FQNNGV. The CDR3 runs 15 residues. The CDR3 is CASSLEISEPEKLFF. CDR3 DNA: TGTGCCAGCAGCTTAGAAATTTCTGAACCGGAAAAACTGTTTTTT.

This clonotype was observed at least ten times. This rearrangement joins TRBV7-9 to TRBJ2-4; unclear D gene. CDR3 size: 14 residues. The germline CDR1 and CDR2 sequences are SEHNR and FQNEAQ (reference sequence). Trimming took 1 base from V and 8 from J, leaving 12 bases between them. The CDR3 here is CASSLGDPGDIQYF. The DNA for the CDR3 is TGTGCCAGCAGCTTAGGCGACCCTGGGGACATTCAGTACTTC.

Concerning this clonotype: A much larger clone is a single base away; this may be a read error. The DNA of the CDR3 is TGCGCCAGCAGCCCGGGACTAGCGGCCGCGAACACCGGGGAGCTGTTTTTT. Its protein is CASSPGLAAANTGELFF. This chain connects TRBV4-3 to TRBJ2-2, with TRBD2 matching over 11 bases. This CDR3 region has 17 residues. J lost 0 bases, V lost 4 bases, and 4 bases had no gene match. The germline CDR1 and CDR2 sequences are LGHNA and YSLEER.

This clonotype has more than one count but fewer than ten. The chain carries TRBV28 and TRBJ2-7; 7 bases are shared with TRBD1. CDR3 length: 16 amino acids. Trimming removed 4 bases from V and 3 bases from J; junction bases left unmatched: 12. Germline lookup yields CDR1 MDHEN and CDR2 SYDVKM. The CDR3 sequence is CASSSHGQVSDYEQYF. The CDR3 region has the DNA TGTGCCAGCAGTTCCCACGGACAGGTGTCCGACTACGAGCAGTACTTC.

This clonotype came up many times. CDR3 sequence: CASSLVGSGADTQYF. Written as DNA, the CDR3 is TGTGCCAGCAGCTTAGTCGGTAGCGGGGCAGATACGCAGTATTTT. This chain joins TRBV13 and TRBJ2-3, with 8 bases aligning to TRBD2. This CDR3 has 15 amino acids. The ends lost 1 base at V and 4 bases at J; junction bases unmatched: 4. The V gene's germline CDR1 is PRHDT and CDR2 FYEKMQ (reference sequence).

The chain carries TRBV10-2 and TRBJ1-3, with D perhaps matching TRBD1 (5 bases). V shed 2 bases and J shed 8 bases, with 7 bases lying between them. In germline, CDR1 is WSHSY, CDR2 SAAADI. CDR3 length: 12 residues. The CDR3 region is CASSEQGHTIYF. In DNA, the CDR3 is TGCGCCAGCAGTGAGCAGGGTCACACCATATATTTT.

The chain uses TRBV9 and TRBJ2-3, with 9 bases that match TRBD2. Per the germline V gene, CDR1 is SGDLS and CDR2 is YYNGEE. The J segment lost 2 bases and the V segment lost 3 bases, leaving 7 bases of the junction unmatched. The CDR3 sequence is 16 residues long. This chain's CDR3 is CASSARGRGATDTQYF. The CDR3 DNA reads TGTGCCAGCAGCGCACGCGGGAGGGGGGCCACAGATACGCAGTATTTT. Variable domain in full (rest from reference TRBV9 and TRBJ2-3): DSGVTQTPKHLITATGQRVTLRCSPRSGDLSVYWYQQSLDQGLQFLIQYYNGEERAKGNILERFSAQQFPDLHSELNLSSLELGDSALYFCASSARGRGATDTQYFGPGTRLTVL.

The rearrangement joins TRBV24-1 to TRBJ2-1; D is unresolved. This CDR3 spans 13 amino acids. V shed 3 bases and J shed 7 bases, with 9 bases lying between them. Germline lookup yields CDR1 KGHDR and CDR2 SFDVKD. CDR3 in amino acids: CATSDGQVNEQFF. The DNA for the CDR3 is TGTGCCACCAGTGATGGGCAGGTAAATGAGCAGTTCTTC.

This clonotype was counted at least ten times. The chain couples TRBV9 to TRBJ2-1; 7 nucleotides agree with TRBD2. The CDR3 runs to 15 residues. The ends lost 0 bases at V and 3 bases at J; junction bases unmatched: 3. Per germline, CDR1 SGDLS and CDR2 YYNGEE. In DNA, the CDR3 is TGTGCCAGCAGCGTAGTGCCGGGGGGCTACAATGAGCAGTTCTTC. Translating it yields CASSVVPGGYNEQFF. The complete variable domain, with remaining parts taken from reference TRBV9 and TRBJ2-1, reads DSGVTQTPKHLITATGQRVTLRCSPRSGDLSVYWYQQSLDQGLQFLIQYYNGEERAKGNILERFSAQQFPDLHSELNLSSLELGDSALYFCASSVVPGGYNEQFFGPGTRLTVL.

The rearrangement joins TRBV5-1 to TRBJ2-3; 10 nucleotides align to TRBD2. There are 14 residues in the CDR3. Germline V gene data show CDR1 as SGHRS and CDR2 as YFSETQ. Trimming took 4 bases from V and 6 from J; bases not matched to a gene: 5. The chain's CDR3 is CASSRSGGSDTQYF. The CDR3 DNA follows: TGCGCCAGCAGCCGTAGCGGGGGGTCTGATACGCAGTATTTT.

This clonotype was picked up a small number of times. J is TRBJ2-5 and V is TRBV4-1, with D perhaps TRBD2 (5 bases). The V and J ends lost 2 bases and 5 bases respectively, with 12 bases between them. CDR3 size: 14 residues. The germline V gene encodes CDR1 MGHRA and CDR2 YSYEKL. CDR3 protein: CASSQTGIRETQYF. CDR3 in DNA: TGCGCCAGCAGCCAAACCGGGATCCGGGAGACCCAGTACTTC.

This clonotype has a count of ten or more. The genes are TRBV5-1 and TRBJ2-7; possibly TRBD1 or TRBD2 for D (6 bases each). The CDR3 is made up of 15 amino acids. The germline CDR1 and CDR2 sequences are SGHRS and YFSETQ. Trimming removed 0 bases at V and 2 bases at J, with 12 bases between. The CDR3 nucleotides are TGCGCCAGCAGCTTGGGGGCGGGACACCCCTACGAGCAGTACTTC. Amino acid sequence: CASSLGAGHPYEQYF.

The rearrangement links TRBV30 to TRBJ1-5; D remains ambiguous. Looked up from germline, CDR1 is GTSNPN and CDR2 is SVGIG (reference sequence). The CDR3 is made up of 13 amino acids. Trimming cost V 2 bases and J 3 bases, with 8 bases left between them. CDR3 loop: CAWSLQANQPQHF. The CDR3 DNA follows: TGTGCCTGGAGTCTCCAAGCCAATCAGCCCCAGCATTTT.